This T cell receptor (beta chain) was sequenced during a study of CD8+ T cells in alopecia areata. V dropped 2 bases and J dropped 3 bases, with 11 bases sitting between them. Germline CDR1 is MRHNA and CDR2 is SNTAGT. CDR3 length: 15 residues. Extraction and reverse transcription of RNA yielded cDNA as the sequencing template. The assay was immunoSEQ multiplex PCR, and TCRdb's table has in-frame clones only and misses some. The data hold about 19,000 clones, with over 50% observed a single time. The sample's treatment: oral pan-JAK inhibitor, 5-10 mg twice daily. Peripheral blood and lesional scalp punch biopsies came from alopecia areata patients.

The V and J genes are TRBV6-4 and TRBJ2-1; maybe TRBD1 (6 bases). This sequence originates from a human donor with alopecia areata. The sample in question was skin, obtained at week 4, from a patient treated with tofacitinib. The CDR3 DNA follows: TGTGCCAGCAGTGACGGCACAGGGAACTACAATGAGCAGTTCTTC. Protein: CASSDGTGNYNEQFF.